This TCR beta chain derives from a study of blood T cell repertoires in COVID-19 (TCRdb year 2020). In the study overall: Samples covering the acute and convalescent phases of COVID-19 were provided by collaborators in the United States, Italy and Spain. Where available, HLA class I and class II types were taken from metadata supplied by the sample provider and were not determined by assay-based typing. Nearly every sample came with metadata listing a de-identified subject ID, COVID-19 status, age in years and sex. The repertoires were released in a freely available public database intended as a resource for research on the immune response to SARS-CoV-2. The prospective study material was composed of cDNA or gDNA derived from T cells, B-cell-depleted T cells, or PBMCs. Deeply sampled blood TCRbeta repertoires from subjects exposed to, actively infected with, or recovered from COVID-19 were included in the dataset. The samples were drawn from two sources: the first 160 participants of the ongoing ImmuneRACE study, and about 1,300 subjects contributed by 6 global collaborators. Overall study results and their limits: How much clinical and demographic metadata was included differed by source and by participant, and the metadata was provided uncurated.

Whole blood was collected in K2EDTA tubes by collaborating institutions according to the institutions' own protocols. For TCRbeta analysis, collaborator samples were shipped as frozen whole blood, as isolated PBMCs, or as DNA extracted from either sample type. In regard to this clone: Its recognized antigen is unknown. No base quality information exists; no much larger clone differs at one position.

Spanning cysteine to phenylalanine, the CDR3 consists of 14 amino acids. Only the CDR3 region is kept as DNA, spanning 42 bases read in frame from base 1. In the germline V gene, CDR1 corresponds to KGHDR and CDR2 to SFDVKD. V is cut by 5 bases and J by 1 base, and the space between the germline ends is 8 bases. TCRbeta CDR3 regions were amplified from genomic DNA using the immunoSEQ Assay, a bias-controlled multiplex PCR. The original pipeline was this. Within the assay, amplification of reference gene primers was used to estimate how many nucleated cells each sample contained. Sequence reads were collapsed and filtered to measure the absolute abundance of every unique TCRbeta CDR3 rearrangement. Productive Simpson clonality was computed per sample as the square root of Simpson's diversity index over productive rearrangements. The table comes from immuneACCESS by way of TCRdb, which keeps in-frame sequences with V and J called. Part of the clones is missing from these tables; in studies checked, under half for an unresolved V gene and the rest for unknown reasons. V and J calls and clone size follow that table, whereas D and trimming were derived from the DNA. This sample gives about 190,000 clones in total; roughly 86% of them show up just once. 4% to 6% of the sample goes to the ten largest clones.

This clonotype was sampled from a woman aged 65 to 85 with active or convalescent COVID-19. The receptor chain draws on TRBV24-1 and TRBJ1-5, and the D gene may be TRBD1, 5 bases matching. Sequenced input: peripheral blood. The CDR3 in this case is CATSGGGSNQPQHF. The DNA sequence follows: TGTGCCACCAGTGGGGGGGGGAGCAATCAGCCCCAGCATTTT.